The rows below give T cell receptor beta chains drawn from one sample of a study of shared clonotypes between healthy human individuals. Repertoires were generated with immunoSEQ multiplex PCR, while TCRdb's copy carries only in-frame clones and drops some. Among some 1,900,000 clones listed, approximately 94% were seen once. Source material: naive CD8+ T cells sorted from blood. The source is a man between 18 and 29 years old in good health. The CDR3 runs from the conserved cysteine through the conserved F or W. A D gene is named only where the DNA matches it firmly. Expanded clones are given a class, and other clones once, few, many or no size at all.

J gene,D gene,V gene,clone size,CDR3 protein,CDR3 DNA
TRBJ2-1,-,TRBV10-1,-,CASSDPDSVYEQFF,TGCGCCAGCAGTGACCCGGACTCTGTCTATGAGCAGTTCTTC
TRBJ2-1,-,TRBV4-1,-,CASSTKNNEQFF,TGCGCCAGCAGTACGAAGAACAATGAGCAGTTCTTC
TRBJ2-5,TRBD1,TRBV9,-,CASSVAGGKETQYF,TGTGCCAGCAGCGTCGCAGGGGGCAAAGAGACCCAGTACTTC
TRBJ2-5,-,TRBV27,-,CASSYRDGEETQYF,TGTGCCAGCAGTTACCGGGACGGAGAAGAGACCCAGTACTTC
TRBJ2-3,TRBD1,TRBV6-1,-,CASSEAWTGGTDTQYF,TGTGCCAGCAGTGAAGCCTGGACAGGGGGCACAGATACGCAGTATTTT
TRBJ2-3,-,TRBV28,-,CASSGTWFDTQYF,TGTGCCAGCAGCGGGACTTGGTTCGATACGCAGTATTTT
TRBJ1-5,-,TRBV19,-,CASSIDRPGERGFSSQHF,TGTGCCAGTAGTATAGATCGTCCCGGGGAGAGGGGCTTCTCGTCCCAGCATTTT
TRBJ1-3,-,TRBV7-9,few,CASSLVLELHGNTIYF,TGTGCCAGCAGCTTAGTCTTGGAGCTTCACGGAAACACCATATATTTT
TRBJ1-4,-,TRBV4-1,-,CASSQVTTNEKLFF,TGCGCCAGCAGCCAAGTCACGACTAATGAAAAACTGTTTTTT
TRBJ1-1,-,TRBV28,-,CASRPHPMALNTEAFF,TGTGCCAGCAGACCCCACCCCATGGCTCTGAACACTGAAGCTTTCTTT
TRBJ1-2,TRBD1,TRBV27,-,CASRTGGAYGYTF,TGTGCCAGCCGGACAGGGGGTGCCTATGGCTACACCTTC
TRBJ2-5,TRBD2,TRBV7-8,-,CASSLGFSGGGETQYF,TGTGCCAGCAGCTTAGGATTCAGCGGGGGTGGAGAGACCCAGTACTTC
TRBJ2-7,-,TRBV28,-,CASSYRGYEQYF,TGTGCCAGCAGTTATCGGGGCTACGAGCAGTACTTC
TRBJ1-4,-,TRBV6-5,-,CASSLQGSLHEKLFF,TGTGCCAGCAGTTTACAGGGAAGTCTTCATGAAAAACTGTTTTTT
TRBJ2-5,TRBD2,TRBV30,-,CAWSASSGRASETQYF,TGTGCCTGGAGTGCGAGCAGCGGGAGGGCCTCAGAGACCCAGTACTTC
TRBJ2-5,-,TRBV10-2,-,CASSLPGRVETQYF,TGCGCCAGCAGTCTCCCGGGGAGAGTAGAGACCCAGTACTTC
TRBJ1-5,-,TRBV9,-,CASSVGNDGQNQPQHF,TGTGCCAGCAGCGTAGGAAATGACGGACAGAATCAGCCCCAGCATTTT
TRBJ1-4,-,TRBV28,-,CASSLSPATNEKLFF,TGTGCCAGCAGCCTGAGCCCTGCAACTAATGAAAAACTGTTTTTT
TRBJ2-7,-,TRBV4-1,-,CASSQGQLSYEQYF,TGCGCCAGCAGCCAAGGACAGCTCTCCTACGAGCAGTACTTC
TRBJ1-6,-,TRBV19,-,CASSFRHENSPLHF,TGTGCCAGTAGTTTTAGGCATGAAAATTCACCCCTCCACTTT
TRBJ1-5,TRBD1,TRBV19,few,CASSIPGTGDSNQPQHF,TGTGCCAGTAGTATCCCCGGGACAGGGGATAGCAATCAGCCCCAGCATTTT
TRBJ2-7,-,TRBV7-2,once,CASSLRIVFGDEQYF,TGTGCCAGCAGCTTAAGAATTGTTTTCGGCGACGAGCAGTACTTC
TRBJ2-7,-,TRBV23-1,-,CASSHHLATTYEQYF,TGCGCCAGCAGTCACCACCTAGCGACTACCTACGAGCAGTACTTC
TRBJ1-5,-,TRBV13,-,CASSLQGENQPQHF,TGTGCCAGCAGCTTACAGGGCGAAAATCAGCCCCAGCATTTT
TRBJ1-2,-,TRBV6-5,few,CASSYSLPNSYGYTF,TGTGCCAGCAGTTACTCTCTTCCCAATAGCTATGGCTACACCTTC
TRBJ2-5,TRBD1,TRBV7-2,-,CASSPSRTGREQETQYF,TGTGCCAGCAGCCCGAGTCGGACAGGCAGGGAACAAGAGACCCAGTACTTC
TRBJ2-2,TRBD1,TRBV4-3,-,CASSQILGFSRDRMNTGELFF,TGCGCCAGCAGCCAAATTTTAGGTTTCTCCCGGGACAGGATGAACACCGGGGAGCTGTTTTTT
TRBJ1-1,-,TRBV6-5,-,CASSYGGLTEAFF,TGTGCCAGCAGTTACGGGGGGCTGACTGAAGCTTTCTTT
TRBJ1-4,-,TRBV4-1,-,CASSQGLGATNEKLFF,TGCGCCAGCAGCCAAGGCTTGGGGGCAACTAATGAAAAACTGTTTTTT
TRBJ1-1,-,TRBV7-9,-,CASSLGGRGVTEAFF,TGTGCCAGCAGCTTAGGAGGCAGGGGCGTCACTGAAGCTTTCTTT
TRBJ2-5,TRBD2,TRBV11-2,-,CASSSPTSGGSQETQYF,TGTGCCAGCAGCTCACCCACTAGCGGGGGGTCGCAAGAGACCCAGTACTTC
TRBJ1-5,TRBD1,TRBV27,-,CASSLTGEGNQPQHF,TGTGCCAGCAGTTTAACAGGGGAAGGCAATCAGCCCCAGCATTTT
TRBJ1-6,TRBD1,TRBV4-1,-,CASSPTKGTGSSYNSPLHF,TGCGCCAGCAGCCCCACCAAAGGGACAGGGAGCTCCTATAATTCACCCCTCCACTTT
TRBJ1-5,-,TRBV4-1,-,CASSPGDNQPQHF,TGCGCCAGCAGCCCCGGGGATAATCAGCCCCAGCATTTT
TRBJ2-3,-,TRBV10-1,-,CASSYGGETDTQYF,TGCGCCAGCAGCTACGGAGGGGAAACAGATACGCAGTATTTT
TRBJ2-3,-,TRBV6-5,-,CASSPGPPAQYF,TGTGCCAGCAGTCCAGGACCCCCGGCGCAGTATTTT
TRBJ2-7,-,TRBV11-2,once,CASSLDPPPHEQYF,TGTGCCAGCAGCTTAGACCCTCCACCCCACGAGCAGTACTTC
TRBJ2-7,TRBD2,TRBV28,once,CASSDSGGSYEQYF,TGTGCCAGCAGCGACAGCGGGGGCTCCTACGAGCAGTACTTC
TRBJ1-5,TRBD1,TRBV27,-,CASRTGGAGQPQHF,TGTGCCAGCAGAACAGGGGGCGCCGGTCAGCCCCAGCATTTT
TRBJ2-7,TRBD2,TRBV7-2,-,CASSLGFSLADHEQYF,TGTGCCAGCAGCTTAGGTTTTAGTCTAGCGGACCACGAGCAGTACTTC
TRBJ2-1,-,TRBV7-6,-,CASSPSGSLHEQFF,TGTGCCAGCAGCCCAAGCGGCAGCCTCCATGAGCAGTTCTTC
TRBJ2-1,TRBD1,TRBV28,-,CASISMGTVDEQFF,TGTGCCAGCATTAGTATGGGGACAGTGGATGAGCAGTTCTTC
TRBJ2-7,-,TRBV5-1,-,CASSLGAGVAYEQYF,TGCGCCAGCAGCTTGGGGGCAGGGGTCGCTTACGAGCAGTACTTC
TRBJ2-7,-,TRBV5-6,once,CASSFGSSSYEQYF,TGTGCCAGCAGCTTCGGGAGTAGCTCCTACGAGCAGTACTTC
TRBJ1-5,-,TRBV28,-,CASRGGVDSNQPQHF,TGTGCCAGCAGGGGGGGGGTCGATAGCAATCAGCCCCAGCATTTT
TRBJ1-5,-,TRBV13,-,CASSFSGEGNQPQHF,TGTGCCAGCAGCTTTTCAGGGGAAGGCAATCAGCCCCAGCATTTT
TRBJ2-7,-,TRBV7-8,-,CASSEDAAFWESGYEQYF,TGTGCCAGCAGCGAGGACGCAGCTTTCTGGGAATCGGGGTACGAGCAGTACTTC